A single sample gave rise to the 9 T cell receptor beta chains below, sequenced in a study of cytomegalovirus exposure and HLA in healthy donors. Vbeta (60) and Jbeta (13) primers were used in the PCR. Generated by immunoSEQ multiplex PCR, the TCRdb table keeps only in-frame clones and is missing some. This table holds about 160,000 clones, about 80% found once. The sequenced sample was PBMCs. Every receptor here comes from a woman aged 50 to 65 in good health and CMV-seronegative.

The rearrangement uses TRBV5-4 and TRBJ2-7, with 8 nucleotides matching TRBD1. After removal of 0 bases from V and 3 bases from J, the junction contained 2 bases not matched to a gene. Germline V CDR1 and CDR2: SGHNT, YYREEE (reference sequence). The CDR3 is made up of 14 amino acids. This CDR3 is CASSLVGQVYEQYF. The CDR3 DNA reads as TGTGCCAGCAGCTTGGTGGGACAGGTCTACGAGCAGTACTTC.

The chain employs TRBV4-3 and TRBJ2-3, with TRBD2 matching 10 bases. The germline gives CDR1 LGHNA, CDR2 YSLEER. The CDR3 sequence is 19 residues long. The V and J ends lost 1 base and 3 bases, in that order; junction bases with no gene match: 13. CDR3 residues: CASSQGASGGRRGTDTQYF. The CDR3, as DNA: TGCGCCAGCAGCCAAGGTGCTAGCGGGGGTCGACGGGGGACAGATACGCAGTATTTT.

V gene TRBV4-2 combines with J gene TRBJ2-7, with D perhaps TRBD1 (6 bases). The V end was cut by 0 bases, the J end by 0 bases, with 9 bases between. Looked up from germline, CDR1 is LGHNA and CDR2 is YNFKEQ. This CDR3 has 15 amino acids. The CDR3 here is CASSQETGGSYEQYF. The CDR3, as DNA: TGTGCCAGCAGCCAAGAGACAGGCGGCTCCTACGAGCAGTACTTC.

The chain uses TRBV5-6 and TRBJ2-7, with 8 nucleotides matching TRBD1. Germline CDR1 and CDR2: SGHDT and YYEEEE. The CDR3 has 16 residues. The V gene end was trimmed by 6 bases and the J gene end by 2 bases; junction bases not matched to a gene: 13. The DNA for the CDR3 is TGTGCCAGCACCCTCATAGGACAGGGAGGCACCTACGAGCAGTACTTC. It encodes CASTLIGQGGTYEQYF. The full variable domain, completed using reference TRBV5-6 and TRBJ2-7, is DAGVTQSPTHLIKTRGQQVTLRCSPKSGHDTVSWYQQALGQGPQFIFQYYEEEERQRGNFPDRFSGHQFPNYSSELNVNALLLGDSALYLCASTLIGQGGTYEQYFGPGTRLTVT.

This chain joins TRBV27 and TRBJ2-2, with D possibly TRBD1 on 6 matching bases. The CDR3 is made up of 14 amino acids. Trimming left V 5 bases short and J 1 base short, with 8 bases between. Germline lookup yields CDR1 MNHEY and CDR2 SMNVEV (reference sequence). DNA for the CDR3: TGTGCCAGCAGTCCGGGACAGAACACCGGGGAGCTGTTTTTT. It specifies CASSPGQNTGELFF.

The gene calls are TRBV14 and TRBJ1-4; 7 nucleotides align to TRBD1. Germline trimming cut 1 base from V and 8 bases from J; bases unmatched to any gene: 4. Germline V CDR1 and CDR2: SGHDN, FVKESK. The CDR3 sequence is 14 residues long. This chain's CDR3 is CASSQGQGLEKLFF. The CDR3, as DNA: TGTGCCAGCAGCCAAGGACAGGGTTTGGAAAAACTGTTTTTT.

This clone was recorded once. The V gene is TRBV6-1, the J gene TRBJ1-1, with D uncertain. CDR1 is MNHNS, CDR2 SASEGT, per germline. This CDR3 spans 14 amino acids. V was cut by 7 bases and J by 10 bases, with 22 bases left in between. The CDR3 DNA sequence: TGTGCCAGCAACCCCTCACTCCGGGGTGATGGAGCTTTCTTT. Protein sequence: CASNPSLRGDGAFF.

The rearrangement links TRBV28 to TRBJ2-7, with 8 bases fitting TRBD1. Germline CDR1 and CDR2: MDHEN and SYDVKM. V dropped 3 bases and J dropped 0; count of bases not matched to a gene: 10. The CDR3 covers 17 residues. The CDR3 DNA reads TGTGCCAGCAGTTTGCCATTCGGGACAGGAGACTCCTACGAGCAGTACTTC. Translation gives CASSLPFGTGDSYEQYF.

This chain joins TRBV5-5 and TRBJ2-1, with 9 bases lining up with TRBD1. V shed 4 bases, J shed 8 bases, and the junction held 13 bases outside the gene matches. CDR3 length: 16 residues. Germline loops: CDR1 SGHKS, CDR2 YYEKEE (reference sequence). The DNA of the CDR3 is TGTGCCAGCAGCCGTTCTGGGACAGGGAGTTTCTATGAGCAGTTCTTC. As protein: CASSRSGTGSFYEQFF.